One T cell receptor beta chain is described in this entry. This specimen belongs to a study of cytomegalovirus exposure and HLA in healthy donors. Researchers ran the PCR with 60 Vbeta and 13 Jbeta primers. Sequencing used immunoSEQ multiplex PCR; TCRdb keeps in-frame clones, though not all of them. Here the sample spans 90,000 to 100,000 clones, around 77% being singletons. With 1 base removed from V and 5 bases from J, the gap between germline ends came to 5 bases. The CDR3 runs to 12 residues. Germline-derived CDR1 and CDR2 are SGHDT and YYEEEE. Each donor's status was that of a healthy bone marrow donor.

The specimen was PBMCs. This sequence joins TRBV5-6 and TRBJ2-3; D call uncertain. This sequence originates from a female donor in good health and CMV-seronegative. CDR3 nucleotides: TGTGCCAGCAGCTTGTTCCGAGATACGCAGTATTTT. Translating it yields CASSLFRDTQYF.